The source of this TCR beta chain is a study of T cells in Graves' hyperthyroidism and ophthalmopathy. The wider study: Peripheral blood collection took place at initial diagnosis, before any treatment. Findings and limits, study-wide: Most thyroid clonotypes with frequency above 0.001 were detected in blood.

A NOSPECS grade of at least 4, a Clinical Activity Score of at least 3 and duration under 3 months were recorded in ophthalmopathy patients. An approximately 10 ml volume of fresh peripheral blood provided the PBMCs. At least ten counts were recorded for this clonotype. Its antigen is unidentified. Template material for amplifying TCR beta CDR3 regions consisted of RNA transcripts. Primed by the HTBI set, a first-round RT-PCR was run on the TCR CDR3. TCRdb re-called the multiplex PCR reads with MiXCR, one entry per CDR3 protein. The sample records hundreds of thousands of distinct CDR3 sequences, about 15% being singletons. The sequenced sample consisted of blood. This sequence originates from a woman aged 35 to 49 with Graves' ophthalmopathy.

The CDR3 spells CASWKSETEAFF. DNA for the CDR3: TGTGCCAGCTGGAAAAGCGAGACTGAAGCTTTCTTT. This chain connects TRBV6-1 to TRBJ1-1, with no clear D. Trimming took 8 bases from V and 5 from J, leaving 12 bases between them. CDR1 and CDR2 (germline): MNHNS, SASEGT. The CDR3 runs 12 residues.